This T cell receptor (beta chain) was profiled in a study of T cell changes during pregnancy in multiple sclerosis. The data were produced by immunoSEQ multiplex PCR, yet TCRdb's version contains in-frame clones alone and is incomplete. The sample has roughly 90,000 clones, about 93% seen once; the top ten hold around 4.5%. CDR1 is SGHRS, CDR2 YFSETQ, per germline. The V gene lost 5 bases and the J gene lost 11 bases, with 19 bases spanning the gap. The CDR3 spans 13 residues. The source was peripheral blood, collected in the first trimester of pregnancy. This chain links TRBV5-1 with TRBJ1-2, with D possibly being TRBD1 (6 bases). The clonotype originates from a female donor with multiple sclerosis, enrolled in a pregnancy study. Written as DNA, the CDR3 is TGCGCCAGCAGGGAGAACAGGGAGAGTTGGTACACCTTC. Protein sequence: CASRENRESWYTF. Full variable domain (remainder filled in from reference TRBV5-1 and TRBJ1-2): KAGVTQTPRYLIKTRGQQVTLSCSPISGHRSVSWYQQTPGQGLQFLFEYFSETQRNKGNFPGRFSGRQFSNSRSEMNVSTLELGDSALYLCASRENRESWYTFGSGTRLTVV.